The 26 T cell receptor beta chains in this list originate from one sample, sequenced in a study of CD8+CD57+ T cells in acquired aplastic anemia. Genomic DNA was employed as the template in profiling TCR beta VDJ and CDR3. MiXCR, run by TCRdb on the reads, gives a single entry per CDR3 protein. The sample holds about 160,000 distinct CDR3 sequences, 40% to 55% seen once. Those patients picked for sequencing had displayed CD8+CD57+ cell expansion on flow cytometry. The sample was sorted CD4+, CD8+, or CD8+CD57+ T cells (not recorded which) from PBMCs. These receptors all stem from a human donor with aplastic anemia.

Only one count was recorded for this clonotype. The chain recombines TRBV5-1 with TRBJ1-1, with a weak D call TRBD1 (6 bases). Deletions cut 2 bases from V and 4 bases from J, with 12 bases between. The CDR3 is made up of 14 amino acids. CDR1 SGHRS and CDR2 YFSETQ come from the germline V gene. The CDR3 bases are TGCGCCAGCAGCTTACGGGGGGCGCGCACTGAAGCTTTCTTT. It yields the protein CASSLRGARTEAFF.

This clonotype was observed at least ten times. The CDR3 DNA reads TGTGCCAGCAGCCAAGATGGGCGGTCCCAAGAGACCCAGTACTTC. As protein: CASSQDGRSQETQYF. The genes are TRBV14 and TRBJ2-5; unclear D gene. The ends were cut back, 0 bases at V and 1 base at J, with 9 bases in the middle. CDR1 is SGHDN and CDR2 is FVKESK in the germline V gene. This CDR3 has 15 amino acids.

This clonotype was observed at least ten times. The rearrangement joins TRBV11-1 to TRBJ2-2; TRBD2 matches at 12 bases. CDR3 length equals 16 residues. CDR1 and CDR2 from the germline V gene are SGHAT and FQDESV (reference sequence). With V trimmed by 4 bases and J by 4 bases, 4 bases remained unmatched. CDR3 in DNA: TGTGCCAGCAGCTATCTAGCGGGAGGGCGCACCGGGGAGCTGTTTTTT. The encoded protein is CASSYLAGGRTGELFF.

This chain uses TRBV15 with TRBJ2-1, with 12 bases that match TRBD2. V was clipped by 3 bases and J by 6 bases; unmatched bases: 6. The CDR3 sequence is 16 residues long. In germline, CDR1 is LNHNV, CDR2 YYDKDF (reference sequence). The CDR3: CATSRTSGSWGNEQFF. As DNA, the CDR3 is TGTGCCACCAGCAGGACTAGCGGGAGTTGGGGCAATGAGCAGTTCTTC.

Ten or more counts support this clonotype. V usage is TRBV25-1 and J usage is TRBJ1-1; D is undetermined. This CDR3 is 11 amino acids long. The germline gives CDR1 MGHDK, CDR2 SYGVNS. V lost 1 base, J lost 8 bases, and 5 bases lay in between. CDR3 sequence reads: CASSEFSEAFF. The CDR3 DNA sequence: TGTGCCAGCAGTGAATTCAGCGAAGCTTTCTTT.

The J gene is TRBJ2-7, the V gene TRBV10-3, with TRBD2 matching over 8 bases. Germline V lookup: CDR1 ENHRY, CDR2 SYGVKD. The CDR3 runs 13 residues. Losses at the gene ends were 4 bases for V and 3 bases for J; bases not matched to a gene: 2. The CDR3 region is CAISGGTSYEQYF. CDR3 in DNA: TGTGCCATCAGTGGCGGGACTAGCTACGAGCAGTACTTC.

The chain is built from TRBV11-1 and TRBJ1-1, with D perhaps matching TRBD1 (5 bases). The CDR3 runs 14 residues. Germline V gives CDR1 SGHAT, CDR2 FQDESV (reference sequence). The V gene lost 6 bases and the J gene lost 0 bases, with 11 bases spanning the gap. The CDR3, as DNA: TGTGCCAGCAGGGTGGGGGGATTGAACACTGAAGCTTTCTTT. It specifies CASRVGGLNTEAFF.

This clonotype was recorded at least ten times. The chain combines TRBV15 with TRBJ2-7; D may correspond to TRBD1 or TRBD2 (6 bases each). The germline CDR1 and CDR2 sequences are LNHNV and YYDKDF (reference sequence). The CDR3 contains 16 residues. With 5 bases removed from V and 4 bases from J, the gap between germline ends came to 21 bases. The CDR3: CATSELRGDGGYEQYF. Here the CDR3 DNA reads TGTGCCACCAGCGAACTCAGGGGCGACGGAGGGTACGAGCAGTACTTC.

This clonotype was seen repeatedly, ten times or more. V gene TRBV7-6 combines with J gene TRBJ1-1; D is perhaps TRBD1 (5 bases). CDR3 length: 14 residues. Trimming took 2 bases from V and 1 from J, leaving 8 bases between them. Germline lookup yields CDR1 SGHVS and CDR2 FNYEAQ. In nucleotides, the CDR3 is TGTGCCAGCAGCTTATCACAGGCGAACACTGAAGCTTTCTTT. This codes for CASSLSQANTEAFF. The entire variable domain, with the rest obtained from reference TRBV7-6 and TRBJ1-1, is as follows: GAGVSQSPRYKVTKRGQDVALRCDPISGHVSLYWYRQALGQGPEFLTYFNYEAQQDKSGLPNDRFSAERPEGSISTLTIQRTEQRDSAMYRCASSLSQANTEAFFGQGTRLTVV.

This chain connects TRBV20-1 to TRBJ2-3, with 7 bases lining up with TRBD2. The V segment lost 3 bases and the J segment 4 bases; nucleotides outside the gene matches: 7. The CDR3 runs 14 residues. Germline CDR1 is DFQATT and CDR2 is SNEGSKA (reference sequence). The CDR3 coding sequence is TGCAGTGCTAGGGGGACTACATGGGCAGATACGCAGTATTTT. Amino acids: CSARGTTWADTQYF.

This rearrangement joins TRBV2 to TRBJ2-7; 8 nucleotides match TRBD1. Looked up from germline, CDR1 is SNHLY and CDR2 is FYNNEI. Trimming at V came to 4 bases and at J to 6 bases, leaving 8 bases not matched to a gene. The CDR3 has 14 residues. CDR3: CASSVLQGAGEQYF. The CDR3 region has the DNA TGTGCCAGCAGTGTCCTTCAGGGGGCGGGCGAGCAGTACTTC.

By sample fraction, this clonotype is medium-sized. V usage is TRBV4-2 and J usage is TRBJ2-5; D remains ambiguous. Germline CDR1 reads LGHNA; CDR2 reads YNFKEQ. The CDR3 length is 13 residues. V gave up 0 bases and J gave up 5 bases, with 7 bases separating them. DNA for the CDR3: TGTGCCAGCAGCCAAGAGAGGACGGAGACCCAGTACTTC. Amino acid sequence: CASSQERTETQYF.

This chain joins TRBV28 and TRBJ1-2; weak D call: TRBD1 (5 bases). Between the trimmed V and J ends, which lost 2 bases and 4 bases, there was a span of 14 bases. Germline V lookup: CDR1 MDHEN, CDR2 SYDVKM. CDR3 length: 15 residues. In DNA, the CDR3 is TGTGCCAGCAGTTTAACGGACACGGAACCCTATGGCTACACCTTC. It is translated as CASSLTDTEPYGYTF.

This clonotype was counted ten times or more. V is TRBV2 and J is TRBJ1-3; unclear D gene. CDR1 is SNHLY and CDR2 is FYNNEI in the germline V gene. Trimming shortened V by 8 bases and J by 4 bases, and 9 bases separated the two germline ends. This CDR3 is built from 12 residues. The CDR3 region is CASGAEGNTIYF. The CDR3 DNA reads TGTGCCAGCGGCGCAGAGGGAAACACCATATATTTT.

This clonotype occurred a few times. This rearrangement joins TRBV2 to TRBJ1-6, with a tentative D call TRBD1 (5 bases). Trimming pared 6 bases from V and 8 bases from J, leaving 8 bases between. The germline V gene has CDR1 SNHLY and CDR2 FYNNEI. This CDR3 has 12 residues. CDR3 in amino acids: CASRGLDSPLHF. The CDR3 bases are TGTGCCAGCAGGGGACTGGATTCACCCCTCCACTTT.

This clonotype came up many times. The V call is TRBV20-1, the J call TRBJ1-5; D gene unclear. V was cut by 4 bases and J by 2 bases, with 9 bases left in between. CDR1 is DFQATT and CDR2 is SNEGSKA in the germline V gene (reference sequence). This CDR3 is built from 13 residues. The CDR3 DNA follows: TGCAGTGCTATTGAAGTAGGCAATCAGCCCCAGCATTTT. Translation: CSAIEVGNQPQHF.

Turning to this clonotype: This may arise from a read error, as a much more abundant clone is one base away. The genes are TRBV5-1 and TRBJ2-1; maybe TRBD1 (6 bases). CDR1 SGHRS and CDR2 YFSETQ come from the germline V gene. The CDR3 extends over 13 amino acids. The germline V and J ends were trimmed by 7 bases and 3 bases, with 11 bases remaining between them. CDR3 sequence reads: CASGEQGYNEQFF. The CDR3 coding sequence is TGCGCCAGCGGCGAACAGGGCTACAATGAGCAGTTCTTC.

This clonotype was detected only once. The genes are TRBV20-1 and TRBJ1-2, with D perhaps TRBD1 (6 bases). This CDR3 comprises 14 residues. Germline assignment: CDR1 DFQATT and CDR2 SNEGSKA (reference sequence). The ends were cut back, 4 bases at V and 3 bases at J, with 15 bases in the middle. The CDR3 loop is CSATPDSRHYGYTF. CDR3 DNA sequence: TGCAGTGCTACCCCGGACAGCAGGCACTATGGCTACACCTTC.

The V call is TRBV11-2, the J call TRBJ2-1; tentative D call: TRBD2 (5 bases). Germline CDR1 is SGHAT and CDR2 is FQNNGV. Trimming pared 5 bases from V and 5 bases from J, leaving 16 bases between. This CDR3 has 15 amino acids. The CDR3 spells CASSPTDWGDNEQFF. CDR3 bases: TGTGCCAGCAGCCCTACCGACTGGGGAGACAATGAGCAGTTCTTC.

The CDR3 reads CASSLGGNANEQYF. The CDR3 region has the DNA TGTGCCAGCAGCTTAGGTGGGAATGCAAACGAGCAGTACTTC. J is TRBJ2-7 and V is TRBV7-6, with D uncertain. The CDR3 sequence is 14 residues long. The V end lost 1 base, the J end lost 5 bases, and 12 bases lay between the germline ends. Per the germline V gene, CDR1 is SGHVS and CDR2 is FNYEAQ.

Note on this clonotype: Being one base from a much bigger clone, this may be a read error. The CDR3 DNA follows: TGTGCCAGCAGGAGACAGGGTCCCATGAACACTGAAGCTTTCTTT. Its translation: CASRRQGPMNTEAFF. The rearrangement uses TRBV6-1 and TRBJ1-1; 7 nucleotides align to TRBD1. CDR3 length equals 15 residues. J gave up 0 bases and V 6 bases, and 7 bases lay outside the gene matches. Germline CDR1 is MNHNS and CDR2 is SASEGT.

This clonotype occurred many times. The chain employs TRBV24-1 and TRBJ2-3; D is undetermined. This CDR3 is built from 13 residues. Germline CDR1 reads KGHDR; CDR2 reads SFDVKD. V dropped 4 bases and J dropped 4 bases, with 8 bases sitting between them. CDR3 region: CATSDRRADTQYF. CDR3 nucleotide sequence: TGTGCCACCAGTGACCGACGGGCAGATACGCAGTATTTT.

This clonotype has just one count. A much larger clone lies one base from this, so it may be a read error. The rearrangement uses TRBV12-5 and TRBJ1-1; unclear D gene. This CDR3 comprises 13 residues. V lost 4 bases and J 6 bases, leaving 12 bases between the germline ends. The germline gives CDR1 LGHNT, CDR2 FRNRAP. The CDR3 loop reads CASGSAGRPEAFF. CDR3 nucleotide sequence: TGTGCTAGTGGTTCGGCAGGTCGGCCTGAAGCTTTCTTT.

This clonotype appeared many times. This rearrangement joins TRBV6-1 to TRBJ2-7, with D possibly matching TRBD1 (5 bases). This CDR3 has 16 residues. Trimming removed 7 bases from V and 5 bases from J, with 24 bases in between. Germline values: CDR1 MNHNS, CDR2 SASEGT. In DNA form, the CDR3 reads TGTGCCAGCATATCGACAGCCAACACCCTAATAGACGAGCAGTACTTC. Protein product: CASISTANTLIDEQYF.

Regarding this clonotype: A read error may be the cause here, since a much bigger clone is one base away. The V and J genes are TRBV14 and TRBJ2-1, with TRBD2 matching over 14 bases. CDR3 length: 15 residues. Germline trimming cut 5 bases from V and 12 bases from J; bases unmatched to any gene: 9. Germline CDR1 SGHDN, CDR2 FVKESK. DNA of the CDR3: TGTGCCAGCAGCGAGGGACTAGCGGGAGTATATGGGCAGTTCTTC. Its protein product is CASSEGLAGVYGQFF.

This clonotype occurred many times. The J gene is TRBJ1-2, the V gene TRBV20-1, with TRBD1 as a possible D gene (6 bases). The germline gives CDR1 DFQATT, CDR2 SNEGSKA (reference sequence). The CDR3 runs 12 residues. With 6 bases removed from V and 12 bases from J, the gap between germline ends came to 20 bases. CDR3 sequence reads: CSAHSGGGKDTF. CDR3 DNA sequence: TGCAGTGCCCACTCCGGGGGCGGGAAGGACACCTTC.